This T cell receptor (beta chain) comes out of a study of shared clonotypes between healthy human individuals. Study-wide context: The study drew on a couple of women and a few men aged 18 to 49 as donors.

In regard to this clone: Its antigen remains unidentified.

The repertoire was sequenced with immunoSEQ multiplex PCR; TCRdb's copy has only in-frame clones and lacks some. This table holds about 730,000 clones, roughly two thirds found once. Study observations and caveats: Relative to memory subsets, naive subsets generally showed larger estimated richness.

Germline CDR1 is SGHDN and CDR2 is FVKESK. The CDR3 runs 12 residues. V lost 2 bases and J lost 11, with 9 bases in between. V is TRBV14 and J is TRBJ1-4; a weak D match, TRBD1 (6 bases). The sequenced sample was memory CD4+ T cells sorted from blood. This sample's subset: CD45RA-negative fraction. The sequence was obtained from a woman in her twenties or thirties in good health. The CDR3 DNA reads as TGTGCCAGCAGCCAATTAACAGGGAAACTGTTTTTT. It is translated as CASSQLTGKLFF.